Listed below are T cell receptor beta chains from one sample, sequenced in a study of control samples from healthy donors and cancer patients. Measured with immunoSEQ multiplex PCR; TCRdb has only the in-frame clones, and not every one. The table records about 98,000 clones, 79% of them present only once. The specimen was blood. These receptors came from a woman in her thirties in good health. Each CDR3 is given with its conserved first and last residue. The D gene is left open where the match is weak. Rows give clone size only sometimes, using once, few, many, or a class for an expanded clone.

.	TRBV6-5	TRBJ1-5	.	TGTGCCAACATACTTAAGGGACACTTAAATCAGCCCCAGCATTTT	CANILKGHLNQPQHF
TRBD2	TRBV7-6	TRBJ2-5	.	TGTGCCAGCCAAACCCTTGTGCCGGGACTAGCGGGACAAGAGACCCAGTACTTC	CASQTLVPGLAGQETQYF
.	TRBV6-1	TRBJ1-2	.	TGTGCCAGCAGTGAGGGCGGCCATGGCTACACCTTC	CASSEGGHGYTF
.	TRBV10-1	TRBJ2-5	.	TGCGCCAGCAGTGAGATAACGACAGCCAGGCAAGAGACCCAGTACTTC	CASSEITTARQETQYF
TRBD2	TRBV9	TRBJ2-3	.	TGTGCCAGCAGCAACCCGAGGACTAGTGGTGCAGATACGCAGTATTTT	CASSNPRTSGADTQYF
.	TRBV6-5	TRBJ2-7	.	TGTGCCAGCAGTCCTCAATCAGGGCTCGGCTACGAGCAGTACTTC	CASSPQSGLGYEQYF
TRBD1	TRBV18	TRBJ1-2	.	TGTGCCAGCTCACCAGCAGGACAGGGCGCTCTCTATGGCTACACCTTC	CASSPAGQGALYGYTF
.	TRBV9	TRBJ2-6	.	TGTGCCAGCAGCCCCAGGGGAACCGGGGCCAACGTCCTGACTTTC	CASSPRGTGANVLTF
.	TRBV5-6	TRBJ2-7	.	TGTGCCAGCAGCCCGGGGGCCGGGCGTGGGTACGAGCAGTACTTC	CASSPGAGRGYEQYF
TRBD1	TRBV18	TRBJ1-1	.	TGTGCCAGCACGAGTGCAGGGGGATCGGGGACTGAAGCTTTCTTT	CASTSAGGSGTEAFF
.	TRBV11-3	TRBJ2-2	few	TGTGCCAGCAGCTTAGGTGTAGGGCCCACCGGGGAGCTGTTTTTT	CASSLGVGPTGELFF
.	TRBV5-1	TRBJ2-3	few	TGCGCCAGCAGCTTGGGACTACCACCCACAGATACGCAGTATTTT	CASSLGLPPTDTQYF
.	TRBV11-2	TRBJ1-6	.	TGTGCCAGCAGCTTAAGGCGGGGGCCGGGCTCCTATAATTCACCCCTCCACTTT	CASSLRRGPGSYNSPLHF
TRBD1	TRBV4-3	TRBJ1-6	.	TGCGCCAGCAGGGGGACAGGGAGAAATTCACCCCTCCACTTT	CASRGTGRNSPLHF
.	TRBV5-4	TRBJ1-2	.	TGTGCCAGCAGCCGCGACAGCCTTGGGGGCTACACCTTC	CASSRDSLGGYTF
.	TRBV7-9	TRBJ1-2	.	TGTGCCAGCAGCTTAAAGTCTGGCTACACCTTC	CASSLKSGYTF
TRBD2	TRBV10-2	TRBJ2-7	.	TGCGCCAGCAGAGTAGCGGGGGACAACTCCTACGAGCAGTACTTC	CASRVAGDNSYEQYF
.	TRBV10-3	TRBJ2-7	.	TGTGCCATCAGTGCGGACAGCTCCTACGAGCAGTACTTC	CAISADSSYEQYF
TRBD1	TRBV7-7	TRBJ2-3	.	TGTGCTAGCAGCTCCGGGACAGGGGCCACAGATACGCAGTATTTT	CASSSGTGATDTQYF
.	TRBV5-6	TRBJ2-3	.	TGTGCCAGCAGCTTGGTAGGGGGTTACGGCACAGATACGCAGTATTTT	CASSLVGGYGTDTQYF
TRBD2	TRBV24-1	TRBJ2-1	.	TGTGCCACCAGTGATCCCACTGGGACTAGTCTTAGGAATGAGCAGTTCTTC	CATSDPTGTSLRNEQFF
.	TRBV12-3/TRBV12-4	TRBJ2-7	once	TGTGCCAGCAGTCGGGCAGGGGAACTTCAGCAGTACTTC	CASSRAGELQQYF
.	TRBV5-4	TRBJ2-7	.	TGTGCCAGCAGCTTAGGGGGAACCTACGAGCAGTACTTC	CASSLGGTYEQYF
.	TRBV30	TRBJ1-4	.	TGTGCCTGGTCGGACCGCAATGAAAAACTGTTTTTT	CAWSDRNEKLFF
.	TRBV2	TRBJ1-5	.	TGTGCCAGCAGTGATTCTCGGACGAATCAGCCCCAGCATTTT	CASSDSRTNQPQHF
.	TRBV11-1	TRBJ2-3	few	TGTGCCAGCAGCCCGAGCGGCGGGGGCGTGGGGGCTACGCAGTATTTT	CASSPSGGGVGATQYF
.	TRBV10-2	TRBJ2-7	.	TGCGCCAGCTCCCTAACCCAGGGCGAGCAGTACTTC	CASSLTQGEQYF
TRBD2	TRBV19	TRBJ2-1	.	TGTGCCAGTAGTACCCTAGCGGGCTTTGTTGAGCAGTTCTTC	CASSTLAGFVEQFF
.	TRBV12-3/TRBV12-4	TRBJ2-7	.	TGTGCCAGCAGACTAGAGGCCTACGAGCAGTACTTC	CASRLEAYEQYF
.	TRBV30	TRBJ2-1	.	TGTGCCATGACCAACCGGGACCCGGGGCCCAATGAGCAGTTCTTC	CAMTNRDPGPNEQFF
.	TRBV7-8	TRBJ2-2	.	TGTGCCAGCAGCTTAGCCCGGGCCGGGGAGCTGTTTTTT	CASSLARAGELFF
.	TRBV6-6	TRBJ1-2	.	TGTGCCAGCAGGGAGGAGGTTCTCTATGGCTACACCTTC	CASREEVLYGYTF
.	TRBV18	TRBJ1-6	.	TGTGCCAGCTCACCCGACTCGGTACAGGGAAATTCACCCCTCCACTTT	CASSPDSVQGNSPLHF
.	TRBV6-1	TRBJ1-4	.	TGTGCCAGCAGTGAATTGGGACGCACTAATGAAAAACTGTTTTTT	CASSELGRTNEKLFF
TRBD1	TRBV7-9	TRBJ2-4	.	TGTGCCAGCACGGGACAGTCTACAGGGACGGGAAACATTCAGTACTTC	CASTGQSTGTGNIQYF
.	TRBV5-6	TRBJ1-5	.	TGTGCCAGCAGCTTGGGGCAGGGTGGCAATCAGCCCCAGCATTTT	CASSLGQGGNQPQHF
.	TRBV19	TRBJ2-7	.	TGTGCCAGTAGTATAGATGGTGTCTACGAGCAGTACTTC	CASSIDGVYEQYF
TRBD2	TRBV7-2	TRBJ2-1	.	TGTGCCAGCAGCTTAGGGCTAGCGGGGGGTCACAATGAGCAGTTCTTC	CASSLGLAGGHNEQFF
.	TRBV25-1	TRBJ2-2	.	TGTGCCAGCAGTGAATTTGGAAAAGCCACCGGGGAGCTGTTTTTT	CASSEFGKATGELFF
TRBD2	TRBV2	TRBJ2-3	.	TGTGCCAGCAGTGAAGTCCTCGGGGGGGGTACGCAGTATTTT	CASSEVLGGGTQYF
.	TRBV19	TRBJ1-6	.	TGTGCCAGTAGTATAGTGGCGGTAAATTCACCCCTCCACTTT	CASSIVAVNSPLHF
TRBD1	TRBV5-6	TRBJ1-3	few	TGTGCCAGCAGCTTGCTCGGACAGGGACACTTCTCTGGAAACACCATATATTTT	CASSLLGQGHFSGNTIYF
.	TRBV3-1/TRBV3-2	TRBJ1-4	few	TGTGCCAGCAGCCAACAGGGGACCTTCCAGGAAAAACTGTTTTTT	CASSQQGTFQEKLFF
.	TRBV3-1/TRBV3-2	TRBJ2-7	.	TGTGCCAGCAGCCAAGCGGGGACTGCTTCCTACGAGCAGTACTTC	CASSQAGTASYEQYF
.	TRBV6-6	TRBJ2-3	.	TGTGCCAGCCAAGTCCAAACAGATACGCAGTATTTT	CASQVQTDTQYF